This T cell receptor beta chain was found in a study of low-dose radiotherapy and immunotherapy resistance in tumors. Study in general: Every 2 weeks, cohort 1 got 0.5 Gy, reaching 6.5 Gy to the planning target volume. The study administered intravenous cyclophosphamide at 200 mg/m2 every two weeks, one day ahead of radiation and immunotherapy.

TRAV and TRBV primers primed cDNA for both TCRalpha and TCRbeta. Both a constant-region primer and a V-primer adapter served to amplify TCRs across 15 to 20 PCR cycles. TCRdb recomputed calls from the reads with MiXCR, one row per CDR3 protein. The table records over 15,000 distinct CDR3 sequences, roughly 70% of them present only once. Every donor was treated with nivolumab, ipilimumab, aspirin, low-dose cyclophosphamide and also low-dose radiotherapy. A few counts support this clonotype. Germline-derived CDR1 and CDR2 are MNHEY and SVGEGT. V shed 5 bases and J shed 3 bases, with 7 bases lying between them. The CDR3 covers 13 residues.

The source is a human donor with advanced metastatic prostate, ovarian, gallbladder or colorectal cancer (not recorded which). This table probably holds off-target reads from a library built for another chain. The chain uses TRBV6-2 or TRBV6-3 and TRBJ2-2; D gene uncertain. This chain's CDR3 is CASSLADTGELFF. Here the CDR3 DNA reads TGTGCCAGCAGTCTCGCAGACACCGGGGAGCTGTTTTTT.